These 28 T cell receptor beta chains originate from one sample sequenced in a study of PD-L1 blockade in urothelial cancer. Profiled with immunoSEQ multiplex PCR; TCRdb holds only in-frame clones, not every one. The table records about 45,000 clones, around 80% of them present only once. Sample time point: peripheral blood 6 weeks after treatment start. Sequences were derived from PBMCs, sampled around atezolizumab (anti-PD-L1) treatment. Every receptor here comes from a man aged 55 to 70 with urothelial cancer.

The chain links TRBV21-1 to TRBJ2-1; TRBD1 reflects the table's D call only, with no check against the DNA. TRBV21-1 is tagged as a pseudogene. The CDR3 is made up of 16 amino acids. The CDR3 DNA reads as TGTGCCAGCAGCAATCTCAGGGGAAGCTCCTACAATGAGCAGTTCTTC. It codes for CASSNLRGSSYNEQFF.

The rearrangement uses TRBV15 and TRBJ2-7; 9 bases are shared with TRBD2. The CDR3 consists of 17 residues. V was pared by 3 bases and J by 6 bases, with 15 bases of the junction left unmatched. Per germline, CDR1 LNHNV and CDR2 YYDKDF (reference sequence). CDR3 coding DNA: TGTGCCACCAGCAGGGGGGGGGAGGCGGGAGGGCAGGGCGAGCAGTACTTC. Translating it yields CATSRGGEAGGQGEQYF.

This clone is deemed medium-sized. CDR3 sequence (DNA): TGCGCCAGCAGCACAGGACAGGGAGGGAGCTACGAGCAGTACTTC. Amino acids: CASSTGQGGSYEQYF. The chain couples TRBV5-1 to TRBJ2-7; the D gene is possibly TRBD1 (8 bases). The CDR3 is made up of 15 amino acids. V dropped 4 bases and J dropped 3 bases, with 17 bases sitting between them. Germline V CDR1 and CDR2: SGHRS, YFSETQ. The variable domain in full, completed from reference TRBV5-1 and TRBJ2-7, reads KAGVTQTPRYLIKTRGQQVTLSCSPISGHRSVSWYQQTPGQGLQFLFEYFSETQRNKGNFPGRFSGRQFSNSRSEMNVSTLELGDSALYLCASSTGQGGSYEQYFGPGTRLTVT.

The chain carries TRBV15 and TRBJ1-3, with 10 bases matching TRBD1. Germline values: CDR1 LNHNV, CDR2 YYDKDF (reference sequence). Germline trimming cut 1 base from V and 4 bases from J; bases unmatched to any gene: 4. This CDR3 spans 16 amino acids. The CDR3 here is CATSRGGTGAGNTIYF. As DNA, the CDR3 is TGTGCCACCAGCAGAGGAGGGACAGGGGCCGGAAACACCATATATTTT.

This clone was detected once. The CDR3 here is CASSFPRGGYEQYF. For the CDR3, the DNA is TGTGCCAGCAGCTTTCCGCGGGGGGGATACGAGCAGTACTTC. The chain uses TRBV7-8 and TRBJ2-7, with 9 bases aligning to TRBD2. J gave up 4 bases and V 3 bases, and 4 bases lay outside the gene matches. The germline V gene has CDR1 SGHVS and CDR2 FQNEAQ. The CDR3 is 14 amino acids.

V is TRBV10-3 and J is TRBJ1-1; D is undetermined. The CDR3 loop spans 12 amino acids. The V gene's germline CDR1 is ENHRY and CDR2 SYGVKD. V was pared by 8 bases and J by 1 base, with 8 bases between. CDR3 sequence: CAIGQRNTEAFF. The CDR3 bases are TGTGCCATCGGGCAGAGGAACACTGAAGCTTTCTTT.

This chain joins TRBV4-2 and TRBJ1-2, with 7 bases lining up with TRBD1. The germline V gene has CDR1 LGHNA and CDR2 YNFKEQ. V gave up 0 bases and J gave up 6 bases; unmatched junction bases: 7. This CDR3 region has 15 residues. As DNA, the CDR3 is TGTGCCAGCAGCCAAGATTGGGGGACAGCTAATGGCTACACCTTC. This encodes CASSQDWGTANGYTF.

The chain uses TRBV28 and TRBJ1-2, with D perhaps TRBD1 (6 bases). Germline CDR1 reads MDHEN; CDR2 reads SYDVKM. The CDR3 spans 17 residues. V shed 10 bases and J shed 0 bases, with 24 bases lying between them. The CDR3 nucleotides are TGTGCCACCTCAATACCTGGACAGCCCCTAACTAACTATGGCTACACCTTC. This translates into CATSIPGQPLTNYGYTF.

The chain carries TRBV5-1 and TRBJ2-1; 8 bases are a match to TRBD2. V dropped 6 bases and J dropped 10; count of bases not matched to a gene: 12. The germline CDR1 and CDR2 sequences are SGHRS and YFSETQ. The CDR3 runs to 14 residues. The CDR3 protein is CASTSGGQGGEQFF. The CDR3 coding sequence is TGCGCCAGCACATCGGGGGGGCAGGGTGGCGAGCAGTTCTTC.

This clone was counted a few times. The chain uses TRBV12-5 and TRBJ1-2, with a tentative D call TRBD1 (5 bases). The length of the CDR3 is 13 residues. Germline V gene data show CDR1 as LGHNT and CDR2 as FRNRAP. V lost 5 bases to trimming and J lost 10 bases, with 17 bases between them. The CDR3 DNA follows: TGTGCTAGTGGTCTCCAGGGTCGGAGTACCTACACCTTC. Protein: CASGLQGRSTYTF.

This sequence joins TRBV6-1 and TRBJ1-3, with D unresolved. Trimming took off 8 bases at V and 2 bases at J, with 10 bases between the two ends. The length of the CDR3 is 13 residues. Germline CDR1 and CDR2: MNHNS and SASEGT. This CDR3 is CASCRGPGNTIYF. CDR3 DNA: TGTGCCAGCTGTCGAGGGCCTGGAAACACCATATATTTT.

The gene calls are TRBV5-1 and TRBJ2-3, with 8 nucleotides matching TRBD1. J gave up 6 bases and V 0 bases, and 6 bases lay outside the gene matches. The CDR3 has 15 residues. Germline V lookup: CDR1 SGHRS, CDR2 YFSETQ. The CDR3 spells CASSLGVTGEDTQYF. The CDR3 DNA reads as TGCGCCAGCAGCTTGGGAGTGACAGGGGAGGATACGCAGTATTTT.

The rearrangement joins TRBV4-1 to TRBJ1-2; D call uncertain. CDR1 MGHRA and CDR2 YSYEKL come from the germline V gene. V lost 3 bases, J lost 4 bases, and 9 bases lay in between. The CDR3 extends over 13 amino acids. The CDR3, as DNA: TGCGCCAGCAGCCAGGCCATGGCCTATGGCTACACCTTC. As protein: CASSQAMAYGYTF.

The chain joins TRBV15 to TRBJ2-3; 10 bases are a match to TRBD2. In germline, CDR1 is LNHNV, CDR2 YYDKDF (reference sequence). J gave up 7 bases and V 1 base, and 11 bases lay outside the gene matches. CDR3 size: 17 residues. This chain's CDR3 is CATSRGEGTSAPHTQYF. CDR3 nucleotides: TGTGCCACCAGCAGAGGGGAGGGGACTAGCGCCCCACATACGCAGTATTTT.

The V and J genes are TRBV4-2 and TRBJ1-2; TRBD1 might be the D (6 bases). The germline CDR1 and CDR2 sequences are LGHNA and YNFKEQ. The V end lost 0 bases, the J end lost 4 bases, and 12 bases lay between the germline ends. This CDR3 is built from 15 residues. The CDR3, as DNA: TGTGCCAGCAGCCAAGATGAGTGGACAGTCTATGGCTACACCTTC. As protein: CASSQDEWTVYGYTF.

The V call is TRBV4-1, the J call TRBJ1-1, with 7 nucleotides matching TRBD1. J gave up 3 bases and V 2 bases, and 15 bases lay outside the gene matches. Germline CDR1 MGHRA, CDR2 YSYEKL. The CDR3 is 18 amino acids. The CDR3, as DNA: TGCGCCAGCAGCCAACCCCTCGACAGGGACTGGGGGTACACTGAAGCTTTCTTT. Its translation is CASSQPLDRDWGYTEAFF.

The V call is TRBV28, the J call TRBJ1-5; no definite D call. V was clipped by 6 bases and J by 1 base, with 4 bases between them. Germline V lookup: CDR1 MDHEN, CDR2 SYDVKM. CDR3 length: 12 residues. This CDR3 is CASSQSNQPQHF. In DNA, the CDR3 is TGTGCCAGCAGCCAGAGCAATCAGCCCCAGCATTTT.

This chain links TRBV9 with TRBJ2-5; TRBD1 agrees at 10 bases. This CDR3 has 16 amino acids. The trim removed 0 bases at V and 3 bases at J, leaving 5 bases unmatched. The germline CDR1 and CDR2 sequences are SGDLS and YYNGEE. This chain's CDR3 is CASSVAPGQGKETQYF. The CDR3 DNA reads TGTGCCAGCAGCGTAGCCCCGGGACAGGGGAAAGAGACCCAGTACTTC.

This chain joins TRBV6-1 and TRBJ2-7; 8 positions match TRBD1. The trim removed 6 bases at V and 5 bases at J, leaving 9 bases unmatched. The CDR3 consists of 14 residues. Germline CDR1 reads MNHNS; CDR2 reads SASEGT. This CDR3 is CASRGDRGFDEQYF. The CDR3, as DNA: TGTGCCAGCAGGGGAGACAGGGGATTTGACGAGCAGTACTTC.

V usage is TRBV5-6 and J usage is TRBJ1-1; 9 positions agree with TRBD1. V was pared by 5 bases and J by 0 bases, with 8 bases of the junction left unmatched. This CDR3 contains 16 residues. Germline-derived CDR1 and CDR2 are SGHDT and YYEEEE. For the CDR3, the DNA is TGTGCCAGCAGGGAACAGGGGGCGAGGGTGAACACTGAAGCTTTCTTT. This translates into CASREQGARVNTEAFF.

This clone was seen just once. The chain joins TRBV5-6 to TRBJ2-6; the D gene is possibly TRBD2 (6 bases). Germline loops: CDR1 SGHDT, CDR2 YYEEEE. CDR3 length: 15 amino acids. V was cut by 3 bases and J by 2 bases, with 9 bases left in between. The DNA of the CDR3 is TGTGCCAGCAGCTGGTCGGGGGCTGGGGCCAACGTCCTGACTTTC. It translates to CASSWSGAGANVLTF.

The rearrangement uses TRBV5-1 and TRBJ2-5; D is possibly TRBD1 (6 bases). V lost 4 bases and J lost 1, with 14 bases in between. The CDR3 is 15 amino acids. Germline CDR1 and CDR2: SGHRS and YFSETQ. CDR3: CASSPRMGAQETQYF. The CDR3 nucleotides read TGCGCCAGCAGCCCTCGGATGGGGGCCCAAGAGACCCAGTACTTC.

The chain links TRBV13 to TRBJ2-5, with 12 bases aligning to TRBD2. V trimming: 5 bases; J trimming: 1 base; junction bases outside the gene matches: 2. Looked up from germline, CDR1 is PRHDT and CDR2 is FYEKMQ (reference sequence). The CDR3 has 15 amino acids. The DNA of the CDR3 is TGTGCCAGCAGCCCGACTAGCGGGAGCCAAGAGACCCAGTACTTC. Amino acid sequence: CASSPTSGSQETQYF. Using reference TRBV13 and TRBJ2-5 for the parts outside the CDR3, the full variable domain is AAGVIQSPRHLIKEKRETATLKCYPIPRHDTVYWYQQGPGQDPQFLISFYEKMQSDKGSIPDRFSAQQFSDYHSELNMSSLELGDSALYFCASSPTSGSQETQYFGPGTRLLVL.

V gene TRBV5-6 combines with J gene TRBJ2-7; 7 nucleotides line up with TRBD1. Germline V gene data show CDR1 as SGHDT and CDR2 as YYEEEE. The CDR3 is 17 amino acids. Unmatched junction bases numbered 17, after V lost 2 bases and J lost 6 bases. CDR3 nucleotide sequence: TGTGCCAGCAGCTTAGGAGTCGGGACAGCCATCCCTACCGAGCAGTACTTC. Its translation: CASSLGVGTAIPTEQYF.

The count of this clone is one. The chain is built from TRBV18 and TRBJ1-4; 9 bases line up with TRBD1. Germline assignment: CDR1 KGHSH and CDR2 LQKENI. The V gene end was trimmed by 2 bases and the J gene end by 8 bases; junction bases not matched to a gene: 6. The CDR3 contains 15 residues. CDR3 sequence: CASSPATGGGEKLFF. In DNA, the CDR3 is TGTGCCAGCTCACCAGCGACAGGGGGAGGAGAAAAACTGTTTTTT.

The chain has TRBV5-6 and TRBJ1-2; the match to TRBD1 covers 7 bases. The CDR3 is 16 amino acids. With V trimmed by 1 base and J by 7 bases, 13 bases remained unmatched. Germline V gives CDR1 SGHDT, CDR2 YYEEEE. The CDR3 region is CASSLLRQGQGGGYTF. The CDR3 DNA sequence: TGTGCCAGCAGCTTGTTACGACAGGGTCAAGGTGGTGGCTACACCTTC.

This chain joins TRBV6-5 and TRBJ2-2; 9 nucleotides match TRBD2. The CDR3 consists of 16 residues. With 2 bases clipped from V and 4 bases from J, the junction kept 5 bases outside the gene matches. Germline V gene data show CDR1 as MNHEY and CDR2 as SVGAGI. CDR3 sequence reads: CASSYGGGRGTGELFF. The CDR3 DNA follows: TGTGCCAGCAGTTACGGGGGCGGGAGGGGCACCGGGGAGCTGTTTTTT.

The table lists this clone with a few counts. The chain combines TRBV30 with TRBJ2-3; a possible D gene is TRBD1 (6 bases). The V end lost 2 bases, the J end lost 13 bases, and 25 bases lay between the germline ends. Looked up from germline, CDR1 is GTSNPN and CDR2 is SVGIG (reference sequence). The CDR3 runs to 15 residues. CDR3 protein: CAWSPSRDTAFQKYF. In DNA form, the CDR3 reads TGTGCCTGGAGTCCTTCCCGGGACACCGCATTCCAGAAGTATTTT.